This T cell receptor beta chain was captured in a study of shared clonotypes between healthy human individuals. The table came from immunoSEQ multiplex PCR; TCRdb's copy has only in-frame clones and leaves some out. The profile shows 650,000 to 800,000 clones, 55% to 75% of them singletons. The germline CDR1 and CDR2 sequences are SGHDN and FVKESK. The junction had 14 bases not matched to a gene; V was cut back by 8 bases and J by 3 bases. This CDR3 contains 17 residues. The chain uses TRBV14 and TRBJ1-1, with 11 bases lining up with TRBD1. Material: memory CD4+ T cells sorted from blood. As to subset: CD45RA-negative fraction. The sequence derives from a woman aged 30 to 39 in good health. The CDR3 DNA reads TGTGCCAGCCGGGCCCTATCCGGGACAGGGGGAGACACTGAAGCTTTCTTT. Translated: CASRALSGTGGDTEAFF.